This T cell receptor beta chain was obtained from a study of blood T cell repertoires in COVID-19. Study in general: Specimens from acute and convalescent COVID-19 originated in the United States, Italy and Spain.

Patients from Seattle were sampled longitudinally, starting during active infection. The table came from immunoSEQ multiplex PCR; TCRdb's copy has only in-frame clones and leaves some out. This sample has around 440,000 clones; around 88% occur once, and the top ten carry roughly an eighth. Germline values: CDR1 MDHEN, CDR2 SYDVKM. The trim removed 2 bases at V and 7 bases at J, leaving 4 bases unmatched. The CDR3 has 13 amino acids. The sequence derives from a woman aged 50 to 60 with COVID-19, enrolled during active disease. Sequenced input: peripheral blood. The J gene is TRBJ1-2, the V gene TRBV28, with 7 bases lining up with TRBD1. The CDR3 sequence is CASSLEGAGGYTF. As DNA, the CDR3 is TGTGCCAGCAGTTTAGAGGGGGCGGGTGGCTACACCTTC.